A selection of T cell receptor beta chains follows, all from one sample in a study of early T cells in non-severe SARS-CoV-2 infection. TCRdb recomputed calls from the 5' RACE reads with MiXCR, one row per CDR3 protein. The sample yields roughly 88,000 distinct CDR3 sequences, 13% to 15% seen once. What was sequenced was whole blood. These receptors were collected from an adult who was a healthcare worker with PCR-confirmed SARS-CoV-2 infection or an uninfected control (not recorded which). The CDR3 runs from the conserved cysteine through the conserved F or W. D genes are given only for firm matches. Size is omitted from some rows. Given values are once, few, many or a class for expanded clones.

TRBV20-1	NA	TRBJ1-1	NA	CSAREFYRDATEAFF	TGCAGTGCTAGAGAATTCTACAGGGACGCGACTGAAGCTTTCTTT
TRBV3-1	many	TRBJ2-3	NA	CASSHTDTQYF	TGTGCCAGCAGTCACACAGATACGCAGTATTTT
TRBV6-2/TRBV6-3	once	TRBJ2-7	TRBD1	CASSRTGPYEQYF	TGTGCCAGCAGCCGGACAGGGCCCTACGAGCAGTACTTC
TRBV10-3	NA	TRBJ2-1	TRBD1	CASQTGFEQFF	TGTGCCTCTCAGACAGGGTTTGAGCAGTTCTTC
TRBV10-3	few	TRBJ1-1	TRBD1	CAISESRDRLSTEAFF	TGTGCCATCAGTGAGTCGAGGGACAGACTTTCCACTGAAGCTTTCTTT
TRBV10-3	many	TRBJ2-1	TRBD2	CAISALAGEDNEQFF	TGTGCCATCAGTGCACTAGCGGGGGAGGACAATGAGCAGTTCTTC
TRBV9	NA	TRBJ2-5	TRBD2	CASSWAGDETQYF	TGTGCCAGCAGCTGGGCGGGGGATGAGACCCAGTACTTC
TRBV5-1	NA	TRBJ2-5	NA	CASSFREYQETQYF	TGCGCCAGCAGCTTCCGGGAATATCAAGAGACCCAGTACTTC
TRBV15	many	TRBJ2-7	NA	CATSRDGGRAGEQYF	TGTGCCACCAGCAGAGATGGGGGCAGGGCTGGCGAGCAGTACTTC
TRBV6-6	NA	TRBJ2-3	NA	CASRNTDTQYF	TGTGCCAGCAGGAACACAGATACGCAGTATTTT
TRBV7-9	many	TRBJ1-1	TRBD1	CASSFRGTGGRAEAFF	TGTGCCAGCAGCTTCAGAGGAACAGGGGGGAGGGCTGAAGCTTTCTTT
TRBV25-1	few	TRBJ2-3	TRBD2	CASRPTSGGVTDTQYF	TGTGCCAGCAGGCCGACTAGCGGGGGGGTAACAGATACGCAGTATTTT
TRBV5-1	NA	TRBJ2-2	TRBD1	CASSSDDRESITGELFF	TGCGCCAGCAGCTCAGATGACAGGGAAAGCATTACCGGGGAGCTGTTTTTT
TRBV10-2	NA	TRBJ1-3	NA	CASSRTRDPGNTIYF	TGCGCCAGCAGTCGAACCCGGGACCCTGGAAACACCATATATTTT
TRBV29-1	few	TRBJ2-3	TRBD2	CSVASGGATDTQYF	TGCAGCGTTGCTAGCGGGGGGGCCACAGATACGCAGTATTTT
TRBV7-7	NA	TRBJ2-2	NA	CASRSDYAAETGELFF	TGTGCTAGCAGGTCCGACTACGCGGCTGAAACCGGGGAGCTGTTTTTT
TRBV29-1	NA	TRBJ2-7	NA	CSVGTAYEQYF	TGCAGCGTTGGCACAGCCTACGAGCAGTACTTC
TRBV29-1	NA	TRBJ2-7	NA	CSVEGGYRDEQYF	TGCAGCGTTGAAGGCGGATACAGGGACGAGCAGTACTTC
TRBV12-3/TRBV12-4	many	TRBJ1-1	NA	CASSFDRNTEAFF	TGTGCCAGCAGTTTCGACCGGAACACTGAAGCTTTCTTT
TRBV20-1	NA	TRBJ2-1	NA	CSAQYRVGGEQFF	TGCAGTGCACAATATCGGGTGGGCGGTGAGCAGTTCTTC
TRBV12-3/TRBV12-4	many	TRBJ2-5	TRBD1	CASTPGTAQETQYF	TGTGCCAGCACCCCGGGGACAGCGCAAGAGACCCAGTACTTC
TRBV28	few	TRBJ2-3	NA	CASSLSLSSEYF	TGTGCCAGCAGTTTATCCCTCTCCTCTGAGTATTTT
TRBV12-3/TRBV12-4	many	TRBJ1-4	TRBD1	CASSLADKPSGTGPNEKLFF	TGTGCCAGCAGTTTAGCCGATAAACCATCTGGGACAGGCCCAAATGAAAAACTGTTTTTT
TRBV20-1	few	TRBJ2-5	NA	CSARADPQETQYF	TGCAGTGCTAGAGCGGATCCCCAAGAGACCCAGTACTTC
TRBV27	many	TRBJ2-7	NA	CASSPSRGVSAEQYF	TGTGCCAGCAGCCCATCCAGGGGGGTATCTGCCGAGCAGTACTTC
TRBV27	NA	TRBJ1-1	TRBD1	CASSFGTGWNTEAFF	TGTGCCAGCAGTTTTGGGACAGGGTGGAACACTGAAGCTTTCTTT
TRBV2	few	TRBJ1-3	NA	CASLEDSGNTIYF	TGTGCCAGCCTAGAGGATTCGGGAAACACCATATATTTT
TRBV15	NA	TRBJ2-1	TRBD2	CATSVSRGAGYNEQFF	TGTGCCACCAGCGTATCGCGGGGGGCAGGGTACAATGAGCAGTTCTTC
TRBV18	NA	TRBJ2-7	NA	CASSLGRASLQYF	TGTGCCAGCTCGCTAGGACGCGCTTCTTTGCAGTACTTC
TRBV29-1	few	TRBJ2-5	NA	CSVEDRVRETQYF	TGCAGCGTTGAAGATCGAGTGCGAGAGACCCAGTACTTC
TRBV7-2	few	TRBJ1-2	NA	CASRLEQGGNYGYTF	TGTGCCAGCAGATTAGAACAGGGTGGTAACTATGGCTACACCTTC
TRBV5-1	few	TRBJ2-7	TRBD2	CASSLSVSGGSLSYEQYF	TGCGCCAGCAGCTTGAGCGTTAGCGGGGGATCCCTCTCCTACGAGCAGTACTTC
TRBV12-3/TRBV12-4	few	TRBJ2-7	NA	CASTWDGAYEQYF	TGTGCCAGCACTTGGGACGGCGCCTACGAGCAGTACTTC
TRBV7-9	NA	TRBJ1-6	NA	CASSYWGAAYNSPLHF	TGTGCCAGCAGCTACTGGGGGGCGGCGTATAATTCACCCCTCCACTTT
TRBV30	many	TRBJ1-1	NA	CAWSVRSYGQPLQVNTEAFF	TGTGCCTGGAGTGTAAGATCGTACGGTCAACCACTGCAGGTGAACACTGAAGCTTTCTTT
TRBV11-2	NA	TRBJ1-4	NA	CASSSIREESEKLFF	TGTGCCAGCAGCTCGATCAGGGAGGAATCTGAAAAACTGTTTTTT
TRBV27	NA	TRBJ2-2	NA	CASSFLVTGELFF	TGTGCCAGCAGTTTTTTGGTTACCGGGGAGCTGTTTTTT